This T cell receptor beta chain originates from a study of regulatory T cells in long-lasting Graves disease. Library construction for TCR beta used iRepertoire HTBI primers and Arm-PCR of CDR3 regions. TCRdb reprocessed the multiplex PCR reads via MiXCR and lists one record per CDR3 protein. The sample holds hundreds of thousands of distinct CDR3 sequences; 15% to 20% are singletons and the top ten take approximately 20%. This clonotype occurred many times. Described time point: newly diagnosed GD, antithyroid drugs for less than 3 months. The authors made the TCR library using RNA they extracted from PBMCs. This same sample was also taken into another study, of T cells in Graves' hyperthyroidism and ophthalmopathy. As that study records: Each patient was aged 18 to 65 and had newly diagnosed hyperthyroidism of under 2 months' duration. The HTBI primer set was used in a first-round RT-PCR of the TCR CDR3. Ophthalmopathy and stable hyperthyroidism were told apart by a 13 V-J model.

This clonotype was sampled from a woman aged 30 to 39 with Graves disease. The specimen was peripheral blood mononuclear cells (PBMCs), collected at new diagnosis, from a patient treated with antithyroid drugs.

CDR3 sequence (DNA): TGTGCCAGCAGCCCGGAGATGATCCTTGAGCAGTTCTTC. Translation: CASSPEMILEQFF. The chain has TRBV7-2 and TRBJ2-1, with D unresolved. V was shortened by 5 bases and J by 9 bases, with 14 bases between the two germline ends. The CDR3 extends over 13 amino acids. From germline, CDR1 is SGHTA and CDR2 FQGNSA.